A selection of T cell receptor beta chains follows, all from one sample in a study of T cells in Graves' hyperthyroidism and ophthalmopathy. TCRdb used MiXCR to reprocess the multiplex PCR reads, holding one entry per CDR3 protein. The table has hundreds of thousands of distinct CDR3 sequences, 35% to 40% seen once. The sample was blood. The source of these receptors is a man between 18 and 29 years old with Graves' hyperthyroidism. Each CDR3 is given with its conserved first and last residue. The D gene is left open where the match is weak. Some rows mark clone size as missing; the rest say once, few, many or name a class of expanded clone.

cdr3_nt: TGTGCCAGCAGTGACCGAGGGGAGGCTGGGGCCAACGTCCTGACTTTC; cdr3_aa: CASSDRGEAGANVLTF; d_call: -; j_call: TRBJ2-6; clone_size: -; v_call: TRBV10-3
cdr3_nt: TGTGCCAGCCTTTGGGACCACCAGACAGAGACCCAGTACTTC; cdr3_aa: CASLWDHQTETQYF; d_call: -; j_call: TRBJ2-5; clone_size: many; v_call: TRBV5-6
cdr3_nt: TGTGCCAGCAGTTTAATAAGGGGTAATAGCAATCAGCCCCAGCATTTT; cdr3_aa: CASSLIRGNSNQPQHF; d_call: -; j_call: TRBJ1-5; clone_size: -; v_call: TRBV10-3
cdr3_nt: TGTGCCAGCAGCTTTACGGGAGGGTCCGAAGAGACCCAGTACTTC; cdr3_aa: CASSFTGGSEETQYF; d_call: TRBD2; j_call: TRBJ2-5; clone_size: -; v_call: TRBV11-3
cdr3_nt: TGTGCCAGCAGCCTACAGGGGATTGGGTCCTACGAGCAGTACTTC; cdr3_aa: CASSLQGIGSYEQYF; d_call: TRBD1; j_call: TRBJ2-7; clone_size: -; v_call: TRBV7-2
cdr3_nt: TGCGCCATCAGAAGGGACAGTAATCAGCCCCAGCATTTT; cdr3_aa: CAIRRDSNQPQHF; d_call: TRBD1; j_call: TRBJ1-5; clone_size: many; v_call: TRBV10-2
cdr3_nt: TGCAGTGCCCTGCCGGGGGGCATGAACACTGAAGCTTTCTTT; cdr3_aa: CSALPGGMNTEAFF; d_call: -; j_call: TRBJ1-1; clone_size: -; v_call: TRBV20-1
cdr3_nt: TGCAGTGCTAGAGATCGGGACCCTCGGATCGGGGGCGGGGAGCTGTTTTTT; cdr3_aa: CSARDRDPRIGGGELFF; d_call: -; j_call: TRBJ2-2; clone_size: -; v_call: TRBV20-1
cdr3_nt: TGCAGTGCTAGAGCCCTCGGGACACCAAACTCTGGGGCCAACGTCCTGACTTTC; cdr3_aa: CSARALGTPNSGANVLTF; d_call: -; j_call: TRBJ2-6; clone_size: few; v_call: TRBV20-1
cdr3_nt: TGTGCCAGCAGTATCGGGACGGAGCCTCGGTGGGAGACCCAGTACTTC; cdr3_aa: CASSIGTEPRWETQYF; d_call: -; j_call: TRBJ2-5; clone_size: few; v_call: TRBV6-5
cdr3_nt: TGTGCCAGCAGTTACTCGTACGGGGAAGCTTTCTTT; cdr3_aa: CASSYSYGEAFF; d_call: -; j_call: TRBJ1-1; clone_size: few; v_call: TRBV6-5
cdr3_nt: TGTGCCAGCGACGGAGCTTTCTTT; cdr3_aa: CASDGAFF; d_call: -; j_call: TRBJ1-1; clone_size: many; v_call: TRBV2
cdr3_nt: TGCAGTGCCTTAGCCGGGACGGTGGGGGGCTACACCTTC; cdr3_aa: CSALAGTVGGYTF; d_call: -; j_call: TRBJ1-2; clone_size: -; v_call: TRBV20-1
cdr3_nt: TGTGCCAGCAGTTTCGGTAGCTACCTGGGATCTGAAGCTTTCTTT; cdr3_aa: CASSFGSYLGSEAFF; d_call: -; j_call: TRBJ1-1; clone_size: -; v_call: TRBV27
cdr3_nt: TGTGCCACCGGGACAGGGGACGGCCTACCGTTT; cdr3_aa: CATGTGDGLPF; d_call: TRBD1; j_call: TRBJ1-4; clone_size: -; v_call: TRBV10-3
cdr3_nt: TGTGCCAGTAGTCTAACAGGGCTGGTAAATCAGCCCCAGCATTTT; cdr3_aa: CASSLTGLVNQPQHF; d_call: -; j_call: TRBJ1-5; clone_size: many; v_call: TRBV19
cdr3_nt: TGCGCCAGCGGCGAACAGACAGGGGACGGCTACACCTTC; cdr3_aa: CASGEQTGDGYTF; d_call: TRBD1; j_call: TRBJ1-2; clone_size: few; v_call: TRBV5-1
cdr3_nt: TGTGCCAGCAGGAGGGGGGTCGATAATTCACCCCTCCACTTT; cdr3_aa: CASRRGVDNSPLHF; d_call: -; j_call: TRBJ1-6; clone_size: many; v_call: TRBV12-3/TRBV12-4
cdr3_nt: TGTGCCAGCAGCGTAGAACCCAGCGGAATAACCTACGAGCAGTACTTC; cdr3_aa: CASSVEPSGITYEQYF; d_call: -; j_call: TRBJ2-7; clone_size: -; v_call: TRBV9
cdr3_nt: TGCAGTGCTAGAGAAATGAGCGGGAGGGAATACGAGCAGTACTTC; cdr3_aa: CSAREMSGREYEQYF; d_call: TRBD2; j_call: TRBJ2-7; clone_size: -; v_call: TRBV20-1
cdr3_nt: TGTGCCAGTAGTAGTAGTCGTTACAATGAGCAGTTCTTC; cdr3_aa: CASSSSRYNEQFF; d_call: -; j_call: TRBJ2-1; clone_size: -; v_call: TRBV19
cdr3_nt: TGTGCCAGCAGGAAGACAGGGGGGAATTCACCCCTCCACTTT; cdr3_aa: CASRKTGGNSPLHF; d_call: TRBD1; j_call: TRBJ1-6; clone_size: -; v_call: TRBV5-6
cdr3_nt: TGTGCCACCAGCATCTTCGGGAGCAATCAGCCCCAGCATTTT; cdr3_aa: CATSIFGSNQPQHF; d_call: -; j_call: TRBJ1-5; clone_size: many; v_call: TRBV15
cdr3_nt: TGTGCCAGCAGCCCTCCGACTGGTAGCAATCAGCCCCAGCATTTT; cdr3_aa: CASSPPTGSNQPQHF; d_call: -; j_call: TRBJ1-5; clone_size: many; v_call: TRBV12-3/TRBV12-4
cdr3_nt: TGTGCCAGCGGAGCGGACTCCTACGAGCAGTACTTC; cdr3_aa: CASGADSYEQYF; d_call: -; j_call: TRBJ2-7; clone_size: many; v_call: TRBV7-3
cdr3_nt: TGTGCCAGCAGCGTGACAGGGTCTGGGGCCAACGTCCTGACTTTC; cdr3_aa: CASSVTGSGANVLTF; d_call: TRBD1; j_call: TRBJ2-6; clone_size: many; v_call: TRBV9
cdr3_nt: TGTGCCAGCAGCTTCGCGAGCAGGGGTCCCACCGGGGAGCTGTTTTTT; cdr3_aa: CASSFASRGPTGELFF; d_call: -; j_call: TRBJ2-2; clone_size: -; v_call: TRBV7-2
cdr3_nt: TGCAGCGTACTTGGACAGGGGAGCGAAGCTTTCTTT; cdr3_aa: CSVLGQGSEAFF; d_call: TRBD1; j_call: TRBJ1-1; clone_size: -; v_call: TRBV29-1
cdr3_nt: TGTGCCATCAGTGAGGGACGGGACAGGAGTGAAAAACTGTTTTTT; cdr3_aa: CAISEGRDRSEKLFF; d_call: TRBD1; j_call: TRBJ1-4; clone_size: many; v_call: TRBV10-3
cdr3_nt: TGTGCCAGCAGCCAAGATGGTAGCATGAGCTCCTACGAGCAGTACTTC; cdr3_aa: CASSQDGSMSSYEQYF; d_call: -; j_call: TRBJ2-7; clone_size: -; v_call: TRBV4-2
cdr3_nt: TGTGCCAGCAGCTCCCAGGGGCAGGGGAGCGACTATGGCTACACCTTC; cdr3_aa: CASSSQGQGSDYGYTF; d_call: -; j_call: TRBJ1-2; clone_size: -; v_call: TRBV7-2
cdr3_nt: TGTGCCAGCAGCTTAAGTGAGGGGGAGACCCAGTACTTC; cdr3_aa: CASSLSEGETQYF; d_call: -; j_call: TRBJ2-5; clone_size: -; v_call: TRBV5-6
cdr3_nt: TGTGCCAGTAGTATAGGACAGAGCGATAATGAAAAACTGTTTTTT; cdr3_aa: CASSIGQSDNEKLFF; d_call: -; j_call: TRBJ1-4; clone_size: -; v_call: TRBV19
cdr3_nt: TGTGCCAGTAGTATCTCGGGTAATCAGCCCCAGCATTTT; cdr3_aa: CASSISGNQPQHF; d_call: -; j_call: TRBJ1-5; clone_size: many; v_call: TRBV19
cdr3_nt: TGCAGTGCTAGACCCGGACTGCGGAACACTGAAGCTTTCTTT; cdr3_aa: CSARPGLRNTEAFF; d_call: -; j_call: TRBJ1-1; clone_size: few; v_call: TRBV20-1
cdr3_nt: TGCAGTGCTAGAGGGAGTTTAAAAGCCCTGCAGTACTTC; cdr3_aa: CSARGSLKALQYF; d_call: -; j_call: TRBJ2-7; clone_size: -; v_call: TRBV20-1
cdr3_nt: TGTGCCATCGGGCTGGGGGGCCCGAGCAATCAGCCCCAGCATTTT; cdr3_aa: CAIGLGGPSNQPQHF; d_call: -; j_call: TRBJ1-5; clone_size: -; v_call: TRBV7-9
cdr3_nt: TGTGCCAGCAGCGAAGGGGGCGAGTACGAGCAGTACTTC; cdr3_aa: CASSEGGEYEQYF; d_call: TRBD1; j_call: TRBJ2-7; clone_size: many; v_call: TRBV7-8
cdr3_nt: TGTGCCAGTAGGGCCGGGACAGGGGACACCTTC; cdr3_aa: CASRAGTGDTF; d_call: TRBD1; j_call: TRBJ1-2; clone_size: many; v_call: TRBV19
cdr3_nt: TGTGCCAGCAGCGTAGGTAGGGAGGGGCACGAGCAGTACTTC; cdr3_aa: CASSVGREGHEQYF; d_call: TRBD2; j_call: TRBJ2-7; clone_size: many; v_call: TRBV9
cdr3_nt: TGTGCCAGCCTCCCCCGGATTTCCTACGAGCAGTACTTC; cdr3_aa: CASLPRISYEQYF; d_call: -; j_call: TRBJ2-7; clone_size: -; v_call: TRBV25-1
cdr3_nt: TGTGCCATCAGTCCAGGGGAACAAGAAGCTTTCTTT; cdr3_aa: CAISPGEQEAFF; d_call: -; j_call: TRBJ1-1; clone_size: -; v_call: TRBV10-3
cdr3_nt: TGTGCCAGCAGCTTAGGGGGCGGGAGCTCCTACGAGCAGTACTTC; cdr3_aa: CASSLGGGSSYEQYF; d_call: -; j_call: TRBJ2-7; clone_size: many; v_call: TRBV5-1
cdr3_nt: TGTGCCAGTAGTACGAGAGGGGCGAGAGCTTTCTTT; cdr3_aa: CASSTRGARAFF; d_call: -; j_call: TRBJ1-1; clone_size: -; v_call: TRBV19
cdr3_nt: TGTGCCAGTAGTATAATTGATGGCTCCCTGGACGAGCAGTACTTC; cdr3_aa: CASSIIDGSLDEQYF; d_call: -; j_call: TRBJ2-7; clone_size: -; v_call: TRBV19
cdr3_nt: TGCAGCGTTGGGAGGGAAACCGACCTGTATGGCTACACCTTC; cdr3_aa: CSVGRETDLYGYTF; d_call: -; j_call: TRBJ1-2; clone_size: large; v_call: TRBV29-1
cdr3_nt: TGTGCCAGCAGTTCGGGGGCTGTTGAGTTCTACGAGCAGTACTTC; cdr3_aa: CASSSGAVEFYEQYF; d_call: -; j_call: TRBJ2-7; clone_size: -; v_call: TRBV5-5
cdr3_nt: TGCGCCAGCAGCCACCCGACGGGAAGCTCCTACGAGCAGTACTTC; cdr3_aa: CASSHPTGSSYEQYF; d_call: -; j_call: TRBJ2-7; clone_size: few; v_call: TRBV4-3
cdr3_nt: TGTGCCAGCAGCTTAGATCCCAGCGGGTGGGGAGAAACTGAAGCTTTCTTT; cdr3_aa: CASSLDPSGWGETEAFF; d_call: -; j_call: TRBJ1-1; clone_size: few; v_call: TRBV7-9
cdr3_nt: TGTGCCAGCAGGGCCGTAGGAGGCTACACCTTC; cdr3_aa: CASRAVGGYTF; d_call: -; j_call: TRBJ1-2; clone_size: many; v_call: TRBV2
cdr3_nt: TGTGCCAGCAGCGCGCCCGGGACCCAAGAGACCCAGTACTTC; cdr3_aa: CASSAPGTQETQYF; d_call: -; j_call: TRBJ2-5; clone_size: many; v_call: TRBV13
cdr3_nt: TGCAGCGTCGCGACAGGGTCGAACACTGAAAAACTGTTTTTT; cdr3_aa: CSVATGSNTEKLFF; d_call: TRBD1; j_call: TRBJ1-4; clone_size: -; v_call: TRBV29-1
cdr3_nt: TGTGCCAGCAGCTCCTCGCGGGACAGGGCAAACGAGCAGTACTTC; cdr3_aa: CASSSSRDRANEQYF; d_call: TRBD1; j_call: TRBJ2-7; clone_size: few; v_call: TRBV7-9
cdr3_nt: TGTGCCAGCAATCGGGAGGGGGGGAGAAGAAACACTGAAGCTTTCTTT; cdr3_aa: CASNREGGRRNTEAFF; d_call: -; j_call: TRBJ1-1; clone_size: -; v_call: TRBV7-9
cdr3_nt: TGCGCCAGCAGCCAAGAATATAGTCGAGACGAGCAGTACTTC; cdr3_aa: CASSQEYSRDEQYF; d_call: -; j_call: TRBJ2-7; clone_size: -; v_call: TRBV4-1
cdr3_nt: TGTGCCAGTAGTCGCTGGCGGGGACCCTACGAGCAGTACTTC; cdr3_aa: CASSRWRGPYEQYF; d_call: -; j_call: TRBJ2-7; clone_size: -; v_call: TRBV19
cdr3_nt: TGTGCCAGCAGTGACGGGAGCGGGGAGCTGAGTGAAAAACTGTTTTTT; cdr3_aa: CASSDGSGELSEKLFF; d_call: -; j_call: TRBJ1-4; clone_size: -; v_call: TRBV2
cdr3_nt: TGCAGCCCTTGGACAGGGTTGAACACCATATATTTT; cdr3_aa: CSPWTGLNTIYF; d_call: TRBD1; j_call: TRBJ1-3; clone_size: -; v_call: TRBV20-1
cdr3_nt: TGCAGCGCGGGGTCTAGACAGGGGTCCTACGAGCAGTACTTC; cdr3_aa: CSAGSRQGSYEQYF; d_call: TRBD1; j_call: TRBJ2-7; clone_size: -; v_call: TRBV29-1